The next 32 T cell receptor beta chains were all read from a single sample in a study of blood T cells in healthy people across ages. PCR was performed a second time for about 6 to 11 cycles using a sample-barcoded 5' primer and a J-beta primer mix. MiXCR, run by TCRdb on the 5' RACE reads, gives a single entry per CDR3 protein. The sample lists hundreds of thousands of distinct CDR3 sequences; 49% were seen once. The specimen sequenced was blood. The receptor set was obtained from a woman aged 60-75 years in good health.

The V gene is TRBV4-1, the J gene TRBJ2-1; tentative D call: TRBD2 (6 bases). The V end was cut by 4 bases, the J end by 6 bases, with 13 bases between. The CDR3 is 14 residues long. CDR1 and CDR2 (germline): MGHRA, YSYEKL. Here the CDR3 DNA reads TGCGCCAGCAGCCGCAACCAGGGAGGCAATGAGCAGTTCTTC. Translation: CASSRNQGGNEQFF.

The chain carries TRBV6-2 or TRBV6-3 and TRBJ2-7; a weak D match, TRBD1 (6 bases). Trimming shortened V by 5 bases and J by 3 bases, and 17 bases separated the two germline ends. The germline CDR1 and CDR2 sequences are MNHEY and SVGEGT. This CDR3 contains 15 residues. The CDR3 bases are TGTGCCAGCAGTCAACATCCAGGGACAAACTACGAGCAGTACTTC. Protein: CASSQHPGTNYEQYF.

The chain employs TRBV7-2 and TRBJ2-1; TRBD1 matches 7 bases. Germline-derived CDR1 and CDR2 are SGHTA and FQGNSA. J lost 4 bases, V lost 5 bases, and 14 bases had no gene match. This CDR3 spans 17 amino acids. The CDR3, as DNA: TGTGCCAGCAGCCTAGTAGGATCAGGGGGTTGTTACAATGAGCAGTTCTTC. It codes for CASSLVGSGGCYNEQFF.

Notes on this clonotype: A much larger clone lies one base from this, so it may be a read error. V is TRBV20-1 and J is TRBJ1-1; TRBD1 matches at 7 bases. Germline V gene lookup returns CDR1 DFQATT and CDR2 SNEGSKA (reference sequence). J was trimmed by 0 bases and V by 5 bases; bases with no gene match: 3. The CDR3 is 13 amino acids. DNA of the CDR3: TGCAGTGCTTGCCAGGGGGTGAACACTGAAGCTTTCTTT. This gives the protein CSACQGVNTEAFF.

A remark on this clonotype: A much more abundant neighbour one base away suggests this may be a read error. CDR3 sequence: CASSWRDGYEQYF. The CDR3 nucleotides are TGTGCCAGCAGCTGGAGGGACGGATACGAGCAGTACTTC. V is TRBV7-9 and J is TRBJ2-7, with TRBD2 as a possible D gene (6 bases). The CDR3 runs 13 residues. Trimming left V 4 bases short and J 4 bases short, with 11 bases between. Germline CDR1 SEHNR, CDR2 FQNEAQ (reference sequence).

This clonotype has more than one count but fewer than ten. The chain combines TRBV7-9 with TRBJ2-4; no definite D call. The J call is doubtful: the DNA matches TRBJ2-7 better. This CDR3 region has 12 residues. Germline V gene lookup returns CDR1 SEHNR and CDR2 FQNEAQ (reference sequence). CDR3 bases: TGTGCCAGCAGCTTAGAGGTCTCCGAGCAGTACTTC. It is translated as CASSLEVSEQYF.

The V gene is TRBV20-1, the J gene TRBJ2-2, with 11 bases that match TRBD2. Germline-derived CDR1 and CDR2 are DFQATT and SNEGSKA (reference sequence). The CDR3 loop spans 15 amino acids. Germline trimming cut 6 bases from V and 3 bases from J; bases unmatched to any gene: 6. The CDR3 sequence is CSAKGLAGDTGELFF. The CDR3 DNA follows: TGCAGTGCCAAAGGACTAGCGGGCGACACCGGGGAGCTGTTTTTT.

The gene calls are TRBV11-2 and TRBJ1-1; D uncertain. Germline CDR1 and CDR2: SGHAT and FQNNGV. The CDR3 is made up of 12 amino acids. V dropped 3 bases and J dropped 2 bases, with 4 bases sitting between them. This chain's CDR3 is CASSFINTEAFF. The CDR3, as DNA: TGTGCCAGCAGCTTCATCAACACTGAAGCTTTCTTT. The full variable domain, completed using reference TRBV11-2 and TRBJ1-1, is EAGVAQSPRYKIIEKRQSVAFWCNPISGHATLYWYQQILGQGPKLLIQFQNNGVVDDSQLPKDRFSAERLKGVDSTLKIQPAKLEDSAVYLCASSFINTEAFFGQGTRLTVV.

This clonotype was found once. The rearrangement links TRBV29-1 to TRBJ1-2, with D possibly matching TRBD1 (5 bases). Trimming removed 5 bases at V and 5 bases at J, with 18 bases between. This CDR3 contains 14 residues. Germline-derived CDR1 and CDR2 are SQVTM and ANQGSEA. The CDR3 here is CSVLTTAGSYGYTF. CDR3 DNA: TGCAGCGTTCTGACGACAGCTGGATCTTATGGCTACACCTTC.

The chain employs TRBV20-1 and TRBJ1-2; D is ambiguous. CDR3 size: 13 residues. Between the trimmed V and J ends, which lost 6 bases and 2 bases, there was a span of 13 bases. The germline CDR1 and CDR2 sequences are DFQATT and SNEGSKA (reference sequence). CDR3 nucleotides: TGCAGTGCCTTGGGGTATACGAACTATGGCTACACCTTC. It codes for CSALGYTNYGYTF.

The chain joins TRBV5-6 to TRBJ2-7; D possibly corresponds to TRBD1 (6 bases). The CDR3 has 13 residues. Trimming shortened V by 4 bases and J by 4 bases, and 12 bases separated the two germline ends. Germline loops: CDR1 SGHDT, CDR2 YYEEEE. This CDR3 reads CASSPQGWYEQYF. In nucleotides, the CDR3 is TGTGCCAGCAGCCCCCAGGGGTGGTACGAGCAGTACTTC. The full variable domain, its missing parts supplied by reference TRBV5-6 and TRBJ2-7, is DAGVTQSPTHLIKTRGQQVTLRCSPKSGHDTVSWYQQALGQGPQFIFQYYEEEERQRGNFPDRFSGHQFPNYSSELNVNALLLGDSALYLCASSPQGWYEQYFGPGTRLTVT.

V is TRBV4-3 and J is TRBJ2-7; 7 nucleotides align to TRBD1. The CDR3 is made up of 16 amino acids. Losses at the gene ends were 3 bases for V and 6 bases for J; bases not matched to a gene: 14. Germline CDR1 is LGHNA and CDR2 is YSLEER. Written as DNA, the CDR3 is TGCGCCAGCAGCCACGCATTAGGGACAGATCCCTCCGAGCAGTACTTC. Amino acids: CASSHALGTDPSEQYF.

The rearrangement joins TRBV29-1 to TRBJ1-1; no clear D. Germline lookup yields CDR1 SQVTM and CDR2 ANQGSEA. The length of the CDR3 is 18 residues. V shed 7 bases and J shed 0 bases, with 27 bases lying between them. The CDR3, as DNA: TGCAGCGGTCGCTACCTTCGGGCCAGTGGAACCCTGAACACTGAAGCTTTCTTT. This sequence encodes CSGRYLRASGTLNTEAFF.

The J gene is TRBJ2-5, the V gene TRBV7-2; tentative D call: TRBD2 (5 bases). The DNA end lines up better with TRBJ2-7; the J call may be wrong. Germline lookup yields CDR1 SGHTA and CDR2 FQGNSA. The CDR3 runs 14 residues. Here the CDR3 reads CASSSRRGFDEQYF. Written as DNA, the CDR3 is TGTGCCAGCAGCTCCCGACGGGGTTTCGACGAGCAGTACTTC.

CDR3 amino acids: CASSLAYRGGYTF. The CDR3 DNA is TGTGCCAGCAGTTTAGCATACAGGGGAGGCTACACCTTC. The J gene is TRBJ1-2, the V gene TRBV28; 7 nucleotides line up with TRBD1. In germline, CDR1 is MDHEN, CDR2 SYDVKM. There are 13 residues in the CDR3. J was trimmed by 8 bases and V by 2 bases; bases with no gene match: 5.

In nucleotides, the CDR3 is TGTGCCAGTAGTCATAGCGGCGGGAACTATGGCTACACCTTC. Translated: CASSHSGGNYGYTF. The rearrangement links TRBV19 to TRBJ1-2, with D unclear. This CDR3 contains 14 residues. Germline values: CDR1 LNHDA, CDR2 SQIVND (reference sequence). Between the trimmed V and J ends, which lost 5 bases and 2 bases, there was a span of 12 bases.

This rearrangement joins TRBV20-1 to TRBJ1-2; the D is unclear. Trimming pared 5 bases from V and 4 bases from J, leaving 11 bases between. The CDR3 contains 12 residues. The germline V gene has CDR1 DFQATT and CDR2 SNEGSKA (reference sequence). CDR3 nucleotides: TGCAGTGCTGTTCGAGAGTTCTATGGCTACACCTTC. Protein sequence: CSAVREFYGYTF.

In nucleotides, the CDR3 is TGTGCCAGCAGTTTCTCCAGGGGTTTGGGGGGGACCCAGTACTTC. It yields the protein CASSFSRGLGGTQYF. The genes are TRBV27 and TRBJ2-7; D may be TRBD1 or TRBD2 (6 bases each). The J call may be wrong; the DNA end is better matched by TRBJ2-5. Germline values: CDR1 MNHEY, CDR2 SMNVEV (reference sequence). The CDR3 spans 15 residues.

The rearrangement uses TRBV20-1 and TRBJ2-1; the D gene is possibly TRBD2 (6 bases). The CDR3 is 17 amino acids. Trimming cost V 2 bases and J 9 bases, with 26 bases left between them. Germline V gene sequence: CDR1 DFQATT, CDR2 SNEGSKA (reference sequence). CDR3 nucleotides: TGCAGTGCTAGACGGCCTACCGCGTTCACCCGGGAGAGTGAGCAGTTCTTC. Its translation: CSARRPTAFTRESEQFF.

This clonotype has a handful of counts. The V gene is TRBV4-2, the J gene TRBJ2-7; D gene unclear. From germline, CDR1 is LGHNA and CDR2 YNFKEQ. This CDR3 region has 13 residues. V lost 0 bases and J 7 bases, leaving 10 bases between the germline ends. CDR3 loop: CASSQEQRGEQYF. The CDR3 bases are TGTGCCAGCAGCCAAGAGCAGCGTGGGGAGCAGTACTTC.

The chain joins TRBV20-1 to TRBJ1-2, with a possible D match to TRBD1 (6 bases). The CDR3 extends over 14 amino acids. CDR1 is DFQATT, CDR2 SNEGSKA, per germline (reference sequence). V lost 0 bases and J 4 bases, leaving 12 bases between the germline ends. CDR3 residues: CSARDAGAGYGYTF. CDR3 DNA: TGCAGTGCTAGAGATGCAGGGGCCGGCTATGGCTACACCTTC.

The chain employs TRBV6-4 and TRBJ1-1; no firm D call. The germline gives CDR1 MRHNA, CDR2 SNTAGT. V dropped 2 bases and J dropped 9 bases, with 7 bases sitting between them. The CDR3 extends over 11 amino acids. The CDR3 sequence is CASSDRSQAFF. CDR3 bases: TGTGCCAGCAGTGACAGGTCCCAAGCTTTCTTT.

The chain carries TRBV7-2 and TRBJ2-5, with D maybe TRBD1 (5 bases). Trimming pared 4 bases from V and 0 bases from J, leaving 15 bases between. The germline CDR1 and CDR2 sequences are SGHTA and FQGNSA. The CDR3 sequence is 16 residues long. CDR3 loop: CASSSARALYQETQYF. CDR3 DNA sequence: TGTGCCAGCAGCTCAGCCAGGGCCCTGTACCAAGAGACCCAGTACTTC.

The genes are TRBV3-1 and TRBJ2-7; D call uncertain. V was clipped by 4 bases and J by 3 bases, with 10 bases between them. Germline V gives CDR1 LGHDT, CDR2 YNNKEL (reference sequence). The CDR3 spans 13 residues. CDR3 amino acids: CASSPRFYYEQYF. The CDR3 DNA is TGTGCCAGCAGCCCCCGTTTCTACTACGAGCAGTACTTC.

The sample holds one count of this clonotype. V is TRBV4-1 and J is TRBJ2-1; D uncertain. Trimming took off 4 bases at V and 9 bases at J, with 19 bases between the two ends. The CDR3 runs 15 residues. Germline-derived CDR1 and CDR2 are MGHRA and YSYEKL. Written as DNA, the CDR3 is TGCGCCAGCAGCCCCATGTTCTTCGGGTTGAGTGAGCAGTTCTTC. It translates to CASSPMFFGLSEQFF.

J is TRBJ2-1 and V is TRBV5-1, with TRBD2 as a possible D gene (6 bases). Germline V lookup: CDR1 SGHRS, CDR2 YFSETQ. Trimming cost V 4 bases and J 4 bases, with 15 bases left between them. The CDR3 runs to 15 residues. For the CDR3, the DNA is TGCGCCAGCAGCCCCTGGGGCGGGACTTACAATGAGCAGTTCTTC. Translated, it gives CASSPWGGTYNEQFF.

This clonotype was detected a few times. The chain is built from TRBV6-1 and TRBJ2-5; the match to TRBD1 covers 7 bases. The DNA end lines up better with TRBJ2-7; the J call may be wrong. CDR3 length: 16 amino acids. Per the germline V gene, CDR1 is MNHNS and CDR2 is SASEGT. The CDR3 here is CASSPYRQGRGYEQYF. CDR3 nucleotides: TGTGCCAGCAGTCCTTACCGACAGGGAAGGGGATACGAGCAGTACTTC.

CDR3 in amino acids: CAISEAGSEQYF. In DNA form, the CDR3 reads TGTGCCATCAGTGAGGCGGGGTCCGAGCAGTACTTC. The chain links TRBV10-3 to TRBJ2-7; TRBD2 might be the D (6 bases). The CDR3 runs 12 residues. Per germline, CDR1 ENHRY and CDR2 SYGVKD. Trimming took 2 bases from V and 6 from J, leaving 8 bases between them.

About this clonotype itself: A much larger clone is a single base away; this may be a read error. The chain joins TRBV20-1 to TRBJ2-7; D is uncertain. This CDR3 is 14 amino acids long. The germline V gene encodes CDR1 DFQATT and CDR2 SNEGSKA (reference sequence). CDR3 nucleotides: TGCAGTGCTAGGCCTCAAGGGAATCCCTACGAGCAGAACTTC. Protein sequence: CSARPQGNPYEQNF.

The chain uses TRBV6-4 and TRBJ2-6, with 9 bases lining up with TRBD2. V shed 4 bases and J 0 bases; nucleotides not matched to a gene: 1. Germline CDR1 reads MRHNA; CDR2 reads SNTAGT. The length of the CDR3 is 16 residues. The CDR3 region has the DNA TGTGCCAGCAGTGCTAGCGGGGTCTCTGGGGCCAACGTCCTGACTTTC. It codes for CASSASGVSGANVLTF.

The chain is built from TRBV15 and TRBJ2-7; possibly TRBD1 for D (6 bases). Germline V gives CDR1 LNHNV, CDR2 YYDKDF (reference sequence). The CDR3 runs to 14 residues. Deletions cut 3 bases from V and 0 bases from J, with 9 bases between. CDR3 region: CATSRDSLSYEQYF. The CDR3 DNA is TGTGCCACCAGCAGGGACAGTCTCTCCTACGAGCAGTACTTC.

The sample holds a few counts of this clonotype. The V gene is TRBV7-8, the J gene TRBJ2-7; 9 positions agree with TRBD1. J lost 9 bases, V lost 2 bases, and 14 bases had no gene match. Germline CDR1 reads SGHVS; CDR2 reads FQNEAQ. The CDR3 contains 16 residues. CDR3 protein: CASSLSSGQGPQVQYF. The CDR3 DNA follows: TGTGCCAGCAGCTTAAGCTCGGGACAGGGCCCCCAAGTGCAGTACTTC. Looking up the rest from reference TRBV7-8 and TRBJ2-7 gives the full variable domain: GAGVSQSPRYKVAKRGQDVALRCDPISGHVSLFWYQQALGQGPEFLTYFQNEAQLDKSGLPSDRFFAERPEGSVSTLKIQRTQQEDSAVYLCASSLSSGQGPQVQYFGPGTRLTVT.